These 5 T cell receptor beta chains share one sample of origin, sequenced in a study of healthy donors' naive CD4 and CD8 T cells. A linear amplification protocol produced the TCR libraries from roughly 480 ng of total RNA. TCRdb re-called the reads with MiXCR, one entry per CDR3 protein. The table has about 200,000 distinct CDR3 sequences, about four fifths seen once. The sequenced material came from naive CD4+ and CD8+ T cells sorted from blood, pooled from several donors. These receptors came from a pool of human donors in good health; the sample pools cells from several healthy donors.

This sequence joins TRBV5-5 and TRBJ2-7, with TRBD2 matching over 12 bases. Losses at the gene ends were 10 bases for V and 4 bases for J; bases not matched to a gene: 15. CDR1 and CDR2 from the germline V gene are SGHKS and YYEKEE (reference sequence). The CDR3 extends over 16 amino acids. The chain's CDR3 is CASEPGLAGGRYEQYF. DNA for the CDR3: TGTGCCTCCGAACCGGGACTAGCGGGCGGTCGGTACGAGCAGTACTTC. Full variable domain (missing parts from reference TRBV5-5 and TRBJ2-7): DAGVTQSPTHLIKTRGQQVTLRCSPISGHKSVSWYQQVLGQGPQFIFQYYEKEERGRGNFPDRFSARQFPNYSSELNVNALLLGDSALYLCASEPGLAGGRYEQYFGPGTRLTVT.

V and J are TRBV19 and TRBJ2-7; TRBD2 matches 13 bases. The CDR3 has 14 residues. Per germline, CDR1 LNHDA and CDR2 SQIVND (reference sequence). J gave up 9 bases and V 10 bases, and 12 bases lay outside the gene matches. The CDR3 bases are TGTGCCACAAGATCAGGCGGACTAGCGGGAGTGCAGTACTTC. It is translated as CATRSGGLAGVQYF.

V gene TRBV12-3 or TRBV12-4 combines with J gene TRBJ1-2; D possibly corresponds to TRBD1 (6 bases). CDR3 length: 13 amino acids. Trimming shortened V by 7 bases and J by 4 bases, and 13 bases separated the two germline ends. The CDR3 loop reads CASTFLGAYGYTF. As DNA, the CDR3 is TGTGCCAGCACCTTCCTGGGGGCCTATGGCTACACCTTC.

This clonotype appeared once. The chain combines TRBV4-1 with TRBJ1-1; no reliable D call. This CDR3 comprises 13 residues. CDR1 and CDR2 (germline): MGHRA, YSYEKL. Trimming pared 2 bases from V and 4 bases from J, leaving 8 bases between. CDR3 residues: CASSQSDGTEAFF. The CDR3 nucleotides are TGCGCCAGCAGCCAATCGGATGGCACTGAAGCTTTCTTT.

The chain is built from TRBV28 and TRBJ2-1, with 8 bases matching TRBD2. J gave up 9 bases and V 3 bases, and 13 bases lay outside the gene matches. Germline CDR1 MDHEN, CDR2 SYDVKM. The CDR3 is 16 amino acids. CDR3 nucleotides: TGTGCCAGCAGTTTCCCACGCAGCGGGAGTAAGCGTGAGCAGTTCTTC. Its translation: CASSFPRSGSKREQFF. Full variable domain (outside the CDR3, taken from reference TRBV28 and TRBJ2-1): DVKVTQSSRYLVKRTGEKVFLECVQDMDHENMFWYRQDPGLGLRLIYFSYDVKMKEKGDIPEGYSVSREKKERFSLILESASTNQTSMYLCASSFPRSGSKREQFFGPGTRLTVL.